The rows below give T cell receptor beta chains drawn from one sample of a study of vaccination and CD4 T cells after COVID-19. Antigens of these TCRs are unknown. TCRdb analysed the PCR reads with MiXCR anew, one entry per CDR3 protein. The table has over 14,000 distinct CDR3 sequences, under 45% seen once. What was sequenced was cultured CD4+ T cells from blood. Source of these receptors: a human donor with COVID-19. CDR3s include the opening cysteine and the closing phenylalanine or tryptophan. Each record gives: clone size, D gene, J gene, V gene, CDR3 DNA, CDR3 protein. The D gene is left open where the match is weak. The listing skips clone size in some rows; elsewhere it reads once, few, many or a size class.

abundance: NA; d_gene: NA; j_gene: TRBJ2-7; v_gene: TRBV27; CDR3nt: TGTGCCAGCAGATCCGGGACCTACGAGCAGTACTTC; CDR3aa: CASRSGTYEQYF
abundance: NA; d_gene: NA; j_gene: TRBJ2-6; v_gene: TRBV7-9; CDR3nt: TGTGCCAGCAGCTTAGATGCGGACTCTGGGGCCAACGTCCTGACTTTC; CDR3aa: CASSLDADSGANVLTF
abundance: NA; d_gene: NA; j_gene: TRBJ2-2; v_gene: TRBV5-1; CDR3nt: TGCGCCAGCAGCTTCGACGACAGAAACACCGGGGAGCTGTTTTTT; CDR3aa: CASSFDDRNTGELFF
abundance: NA; d_gene: TRBD1; j_gene: TRBJ2-3; v_gene: TRBV20-1; CDR3nt: TGCAGTGCTAGAACAGGGGGAAGTAAAGATACGCAGTATTTT; CDR3aa: CSARTGGSKDTQYF
abundance: once; d_gene: NA; j_gene: TRBJ1-4; v_gene: TRBV6-1; CDR3nt: TGTGCCAGCAGCCGGGACACCTTTAATGAAAAACTGTTTTTT; CDR3aa: CASSRDTFNEKLFF
abundance: once; d_gene: NA; j_gene: TRBJ1-1; v_gene: TRBV18; CDR3nt: TGTGCCAGCTCACCATCGGTCACGGGGAACACTGAAGCTTTCTTT; CDR3aa: CASSPSVTGNTEAFF
abundance: NA; d_gene: NA; j_gene: TRBJ2-3; v_gene: TRBV24-1; CDR3nt: TGTGCCACCAGTGATTTGGGGGGAGGCACAGATACGCAGTATTTT; CDR3aa: CATSDLGGGTDTQYF
abundance: few; d_gene: NA; j_gene: TRBJ1-5; v_gene: TRBV20-1; CDR3nt: TGCAGTGCTAGAAGTCACCGGGCGGGCAATCAGCCCCAGCATTTT; CDR3aa: CSARSHRAGNQPQHF
abundance: few; d_gene: NA; j_gene: TRBJ1-3; v_gene: TRBV20-1; CDR3nt: TGCAGTGCGGGGGGCTCTGGAAACACCATATATTTT; CDR3aa: CSAGGSGNTIYF
abundance: NA; d_gene: NA; j_gene: TRBJ2-5; v_gene: TRBV4-3; CDR3nt: TGCGCCAGCAGCCAAGGGGGGATAGAGACCCAGTACTTC; CDR3aa: CASSQGGIETQYF
abundance: few; d_gene: NA; j_gene: TRBJ2-2; v_gene: TRBV7-8; CDR3nt: TGTGCCAGCAGTCCCGGGGGGCCCCGCACCGGGGAGCTGTTTTTT; CDR3aa: CASSPGGPRTGELFF
abundance: NA; d_gene: NA; j_gene: TRBJ2-4; v_gene: TRBV5-4; CDR3nt: TGTGCCAGCAGCTTGAGGGGGGGGGACAAAAACATTCAGTACTTC; CDR3aa: CASSLRGGDKNIQYF
abundance: NA; d_gene: TRBD1; j_gene: TRBJ1-4; v_gene: TRBV4-3; CDR3nt: TGCGCCAGCAGCCAAGGGGCCGGGACAGCAAATGAAAAACTGTTTTTT; CDR3aa: CASSQGAGTANEKLFF
abundance: few; d_gene: NA; j_gene: TRBJ2-3; v_gene: TRBV6-1; CDR3nt: TGTGCCAGCAGGACTGTCGCAGATACGCAGTATTTT; CDR3aa: CASRTVADTQYF
abundance: NA; d_gene: NA; j_gene: TRBJ1-6; v_gene: TRBV11-1; CDR3nt: TGTGCCAGCAGCCCGATCTCCAGATCGGGAGTAAATTCACCCCTCCACTTT; CDR3aa: CASSPISRSGVNSPLHF
abundance: few; d_gene: TRBD1; j_gene: TRBJ2-7; v_gene: TRBV15; CDR3nt: TGTGCCACCAGCAGAGGGAGTGGGGACAGGGCCAGCTCCTACGAGCAGTACTTC; CDR3aa: CATSRGSGDRASSYEQYF
abundance: NA; d_gene: NA; j_gene: TRBJ1-6; v_gene: TRBV24-1; CDR3nt: TGTGCCACCAGTGAGCGAACTTCAACCCGGCCACCCCTCCACTTT; CDR3aa: CATSERTSTRPPLHF
abundance: NA; d_gene: TRBD1; j_gene: TRBJ1-2; v_gene: TRBV24-1; CDR3nt: TGTGCCACCAGTGATTGGACAGGGGGTGGCTACACCTTC; CDR3aa: CATSDWTGGGYTF
abundance: NA; d_gene: TRBD2; j_gene: TRBJ2-7; v_gene: TRBV5-1; CDR3nt: TGCGCCAGCAGCTTGGTGGGACTAGCCTACGAGCAGTACTTC; CDR3aa: CASSLVGLAYEQYF
abundance: NA; d_gene: NA; j_gene: TRBJ2-1; v_gene: TRBV6-5; CDR3nt: NA; CDR3aa: CASSYFGPNNEQFF
abundance: few; d_gene: TRBD2; j_gene: TRBJ2-1; v_gene: TRBV20-1; CDR3nt: TGCAGTGCCACCACTAGAGCGGGGGGTTATGAGCAGTTCTTC; CDR3aa: CSATTRAGGYEQFF
abundance: few; d_gene: NA; j_gene: TRBJ1-1; v_gene: TRBV11-2; CDR3nt: TGTGCCAGCAGCTTTAGTGGCGGGAACACTGAAGCTTTCTTT; CDR3aa: CASSFSGGNTEAFF
abundance: few; d_gene: TRBD1; j_gene: TRBJ2-5; v_gene: TRBV6-1; CDR3nt: TGTGCCAGCAGAAGACAGGGAGCTGTCCAAGAGACCCAGTACTTC; CDR3aa: CASRRQGAVQETQYF
abundance: NA; d_gene: NA; j_gene: TRBJ1-1; v_gene: TRBV2; CDR3nt: TGTGCCAGCAGTGAAGCGCGGGCGGGATCCACTGAAGCTTTCTTT; CDR3aa: CASSEARAGSTEAFF
abundance: NA; d_gene: NA; j_gene: TRBJ1-6; v_gene: TRBV15; CDR3nt: TGTGCCACCAGCAGAGATCCCCCGGGGGGAGTAACCTATAATTCACCCCTCCACTTT; CDR3aa: CATSRDPPGGVTYNSPLHF
abundance: NA; d_gene: TRBD1; j_gene: TRBJ1-6; v_gene: TRBV23-1; CDR3nt: TGCGCCAGCACTCAACCCGGGACAGCAAATTCACCCCTCCACTTT; CDR3aa: CASTQPGTANSPLHF
abundance: NA; d_gene: NA; j_gene: TRBJ2-3; v_gene: TRBV10-3; CDR3nt: TGTGCCATCAGTAGGCCCGGGGGTACGCAGTATTTT; CDR3aa: CAISRPGGTQYF
abundance: NA; d_gene: NA; j_gene: TRBJ1-6; v_gene: TRBV12-3/TRBV12-4; CDR3nt: TGTGCCAGCAAGAAAAGGGGTTCACCCCTCCACTTT; CDR3aa: CASKKRGSPLHF
abundance: NA; d_gene: TRBD1; j_gene: TRBJ1-1; v_gene: TRBV6-1; CDR3nt: TGTGCCAGCAGCCTCGATGGACAGGTCAACACTGAAGCTTTCTTT; CDR3aa: CASSLDGQVNTEAFF
abundance: NA; d_gene: NA; j_gene: TRBJ1-1; v_gene: TRBV2; CDR3nt: TGTGCCAGCAGTGAGTTGACACGGAGGGCGGTTGGAGCTTTCTTT; CDR3aa: CASSELTRRAVGAFF
abundance: NA; d_gene: NA; j_gene: TRBJ1-5; v_gene: TRBV19; CDR3nt: TGTGCCAGTAGGGGCGGCAATCAGCCCCAGCATTTT; CDR3aa: CASRGGNQPQHF
abundance: few; d_gene: TRBD1; j_gene: TRBJ1-1; v_gene: TRBV11-3; CDR3nt: TGTGCCAGCAGCCCAAGGACAGGGAACACTGAAGCTTTCTTT; CDR3aa: CASSPRTGNTEAFF
abundance: once; d_gene: NA; j_gene: TRBJ1-3; v_gene: TRBV4-2; CDR3nt: TGTGCCAGCAGCCAAGTGGGGAACACCATATATTTT; CDR3aa: CASSQVGNTIYF
abundance: NA; d_gene: NA; j_gene: TRBJ1-1; v_gene: TRBV6-1; CDR3nt: TGTGCCACCAGACAGGTAATGAACACTGAAGCTTTCTTT; CDR3aa: CATRQVMNTEAFF
abundance: NA; d_gene: NA; j_gene: TRBJ2-7; v_gene: TRBV27; CDR3nt: NA; CDR3aa: CASSLERDRGYDEQYF
abundance: NA; d_gene: TRBD1; j_gene: TRBJ1-2; v_gene: TRBV19; CDR3nt: TGTGCCAGTACCAGGGGGGACAGGGTCGACTATGGCTACACCTTC; CDR3aa: CASTRGDRVDYGYTF
abundance: NA; d_gene: NA; j_gene: TRBJ2-4; v_gene: TRBV7-9; CDR3nt: TGTGCCAGCAGCTTCTCTGGGGCGGGAAACATTCAGTACTTC; CDR3aa: CASSFSGAGNIQYF
abundance: NA; d_gene: NA; j_gene: TRBJ2-2; v_gene: TRBV12-3/TRBV12-4; CDR3nt: TGTGCCAGCAGTTTAGCGGGGGCCCTCAACGGGGAGCTGTTTTTT; CDR3aa: CASSLAGALNGELFF
abundance: NA; d_gene: NA; j_gene: TRBJ2-3; v_gene: TRBV10-1; CDR3nt: TGCGCCAGCAGTGGTTTCGTGGGTAGCACAGATACGCAGTATTTT; CDR3aa: CASSGFVGSTDTQYF
abundance: NA; d_gene: NA; j_gene: TRBJ2-1; v_gene: TRBV5-4; CDR3nt: TGTGCCAGCAGCTTGAAAAGCCCCCGGAATGAGCAGTTCTTC; CDR3aa: CASSLKSPRNEQFF
abundance: few; d_gene: TRBD1; j_gene: TRBJ1-1; v_gene: TRBV10-3; CDR3nt: TGTGCCATCAGCAAAGGACAGGGGGGCTCTGAAGCTTTCTTT; CDR3aa: CAISKGQGGSEAFF
abundance: few; d_gene: NA; j_gene: TRBJ1-2; v_gene: TRBV6-5; CDR3nt: TGTGCCAGCAGTTACTCCCCCGCGGCCGGATGGGGCTACACCTTC; CDR3aa: CASSYSPAAGWGYTF
abundance: NA; d_gene: TRBD2; j_gene: TRBJ2-5; v_gene: TRBV5-1; CDR3nt: TGCGCCAGCAGAGAAGCGGGGGGGAAAGAGACCCAGTACTTC; CDR3aa: CASREAGGKETQYF
abundance: medium-sized; d_gene: TRBD1; j_gene: TRBJ1-5; v_gene: TRBV15; CDR3nt: TGTGCCACCAGCCCGGACAGGGGATACCAGCCCCAGCATTTT; CDR3aa: CATSPDRGYQPQHF
abundance: NA; d_gene: TRBD1; j_gene: TRBJ1-5; v_gene: TRBV6-5; CDR3nt: TGTGCCAGCAGTTCTACCGGGACAGGGGCTCAGCCCCAGCATTTT; CDR3aa: CASSSTGTGAQPQHF
abundance: NA; d_gene: NA; j_gene: TRBJ1-2; v_gene: TRBV7-9; CDR3nt: TGTGCCAGCAGCTTAGACGTACGGTACTATGGCTACACCTTC; CDR3aa: CASSLDVRYYGYTF
abundance: NA; d_gene: TRBD2; j_gene: TRBJ2-5; v_gene: TRBV2; CDR3nt: TGTGCCAGCAGTGATGCAGATGGGGGAAGGACTAGCGGCGGTAGGACCCAGTACTTC; CDR3aa: CASSDADGGRTSGGRTQYF
abundance: few; d_gene: NA; j_gene: TRBJ1-6; v_gene: TRBV14; CDR3nt: TGTGCCAGCAGCCCCAACCCGCCTCCTAATTCACCCCTCCACTTT; CDR3aa: CASSPNPPPNSPLHF
abundance: NA; d_gene: NA; j_gene: TRBJ2-5; v_gene: TRBV6-5; CDR3nt: TGTGCCAGCAGTTACTCGAATGATTTCCAAGAGACCCAGTACTTC; CDR3aa: CASSYSNDFQETQYF
abundance: NA; d_gene: TRBD2; j_gene: TRBJ2-3; v_gene: TRBV19; CDR3nt: TGTGCCAGTGGTATGGTAGCGGGGGGTGGCACAGATACGCAGTATTTT; CDR3aa: CASGMVAGGGTDTQYF
abundance: NA; d_gene: NA; j_gene: TRBJ2-7; v_gene: TRBV7-2; CDR3nt: TGTGCCAGCAGCTGGCAGAGTTCCTACGAGCAGTACTTC; CDR3aa: CASSWQSSYEQYF
abundance: NA; d_gene: TRBD2; j_gene: TRBJ2-3; v_gene: TRBV20-1; CDR3nt: TGCAGTGCTCGGATTAGCGGGGGGGGCACAGATACGCAGTATTTT; CDR3aa: CSARISGGGTDTQYF
abundance: NA; d_gene: TRBD2; j_gene: TRBJ2-7; v_gene: TRBV5-1; CDR3nt: TGCGCCAGCAGCGCCGGGACTAGCGGCTACGAGCAGTACTTC; CDR3aa: CASSAGTSGYEQYF
abundance: NA; d_gene: TRBD2; j_gene: TRBJ2-1; v_gene: TRBV24-1; CDR3nt: TGTGCCACCAGTGACCCACACCAGAATAGCGGGGCCTCCTACAATGAGCAGTTCTTC; CDR3aa: CATSDPHQNSGASYNEQFF
abundance: NA; d_gene: TRBD1; j_gene: TRBJ1-1; v_gene: TRBV6-1; CDR3nt: TGTGCCAGCAGTCATGGACAGGAGGGCACTGAAGCTTTCTTT; CDR3aa: CASSHGQEGTEAFF
abundance: NA; d_gene: NA; j_gene: TRBJ2-1; v_gene: TRBV27; CDR3nt: TGTGCCAGCAGTTTTCGCGGTACAGGTCGGTTCTTC; CDR3aa: CASSFRGTGRFF
abundance: few; d_gene: NA; j_gene: TRBJ1-6; v_gene: TRBV25-1; CDR3nt: TGTGCCAGCAGTGCCACAGGAGATTCACCCCTCCACTTT; CDR3aa: CASSATGDSPLHF
abundance: NA; d_gene: TRBD1; j_gene: TRBJ1-1; v_gene: TRBV18; CDR3nt: TGTGCCAGCTCACCCGGGCAGGGGGCCACTGAAGCTTTCTTT; CDR3aa: CASSPGQGATEAFF
abundance: few; d_gene: TRBD1; j_gene: TRBJ2-5; v_gene: TRBV6-2/TRBV6-3; CDR3nt: TGTGCCAGCAGTGTACCGGGACAGGGGGGCGAGACCCAGTACTTC; CDR3aa: CASSVPGQGGETQYF